This TCR beta chain came from a study of blood T cell repertoires in COVID-19. Whole-study context: Sites in the United States, Italy and Spain provided acute and convalescent COVID-19 samples.

The authors' processing: Amplifying reference gene primers gave estimates of nucleated cell counts. Clones were sequenced by immunoSEQ multiplex PCR, and TCRdb holds only the in-frame ones, with some missing. Clone size and V and J calls were adopted from that table, with D and trimming inferred from the DNA. The table has fewer than 200,000 clones, approximately 79% seen once. The germline CDR1 and CDR2 sequences are MNHEY and SVGAGI. The length of the CDR3 is 13 residues. Trimming removed 8 bases at V and 6 bases at J, with 16 bases between. Those enrolled in Seattle joined during active infection and were followed longitudinally afterward.

V gene TRBV6-5 combines with J gene TRBJ1-1, with D possibly TRBD1 on 5 matching bases. The sequence was collected from a middle-aged woman with COVID-19, enrolled during active disease. Sequences were obtained from peripheral blood. DNA of the CDR3: TGTGCCAGCGCCCGGAGGGGAAGCCCTGAAGCTTTCTTT. This encodes CASARRGSPEAFF.